One and the same sample provided the 22 T cell receptor beta chains below, sequenced in a study of CD8 T cells in ankylosing spondylitis. Each CDR3 protein gets one entry after TCRdb re-called the 5' RACE reads with MiXCR. The sample lists around 540,000 distinct CDR3 sequences; roughly 13% were seen once. Study-level points and caveats: Characteristic of ankylosing spondylitis blood, it appeared, was a TCR beta motif comprising roughly 8 highly homologous variants.

Antigens for these TCRs are unknown. Material: blood, either unsorted or a sorted T cell fraction (not recorded which). The receptors here all came from a male donor with ankylosing spondylitis.

This chain uses TRBV7-8 with TRBJ2-1; no clear D gene. CDR3 length equals 16 residues. The V end lost 8 bases, the J end lost 4 bases, and 21 bases lay between the germline ends. From germline, CDR1 is SGHVS and CDR2 FQNEAQ. The CDR3 sequence is CASLDSRLTSYNEQFF. The CDR3 DNA is TGTGCCAGCTTAGACTCGCGGCTTACCTCATACAATGAGCAGTTCTTC.

This chain connects TRBV20-1 to TRBJ1-3; D not resolved. Trimming stripped 0 bases from V and 0 bases from J, with 6 bases between. The length of the CDR3 is 14 residues. In germline, CDR1 is DFQATT, CDR2 SNEGSKA (reference sequence). CDR3 amino acids: CSAREYFSGNTIYF. Here the CDR3 DNA reads TGCAGTGCTAGAGAGTACTTCTCTGGAAACACCATATATTTT.

This rearrangement joins TRBV6-2 or TRBV6-3 to TRBJ1-4, with D uncertain. CDR1 is MNHEY, CDR2 SVGEGT, per germline. Trimming left V 1 base short and J 8 bases short, with 5 bases between. The CDR3 totals 12 residues. In DNA, the CDR3 is TGTGCCAGCAGTTACTTCGGCGAAAAACTGTTTTTT. This encodes CASSYFGEKLFF.

This clonotype was observed at least ten times. V is TRBV10-3 and J is TRBJ2-1; D may be TRBD1 (6 bases). CDR1 ENHRY and CDR2 SYGVKD come from the germline V gene. Trimming removed 10 bases from V and 0 bases from J, with 16 bases in between. The CDR3 runs 15 residues. The DNA for the CDR3 is TGTGCCACCGTACAGGGAGTCAGCTCCTACAATGAGCAGTTCTTC. Its protein is CATVQGVSSYNEQFF.

Details on this clonotype: The junction and the germline gene differ at one end; a read error may be behind it. This sequence joins TRBV12-3 or TRBV12-4 and TRBJ1-5; D is undetermined. The CDR3 extends over 16 amino acids. CDR3 in DNA: TGTGTCAGCAGTTTCGGGGTGAGCCTCTACAATCAGCCCCAGCATTTT. This sequence encodes CVSSFGVSLYNQPQHF.

This clonotype was seen only a few times. The rearrangement joins TRBV18 to TRBJ2-5, with D maybe TRBD1 (5 bases). In germline, CDR1 is KGHSH, CDR2 LQKENI. V lost 8 bases to trimming and J lost 4 bases, with 14 bases between them. The CDR3 length is 13 residues. The CDR3: CASQNPGRETQYF. Written as DNA, the CDR3 is TGTGCCAGCCAAAATCCAGGGCGAGAGACCCAGTACTTC.

This clonotype was detected a few times. The chain is built from TRBV2 and TRBJ2-5; a possible D gene is TRBD1 (6 bases). V was clipped by 7 bases and J by 5 bases, with 17 bases between them. This CDR3 is 14 amino acids long. Germline V gives CDR1 SNHLY, CDR2 FYNNEI. The CDR3 DNA reads TGTGCCAGCACCCTCCTAGGGGGTTGGGAGACCCAGTACTTC. Its protein is CASTLLGGWETQYF.

There are a few counts of this clonotype. The rearrangement joins TRBV5-1 to TRBJ1-2; D call uncertain. The V end lost 3 bases, the J end lost 7 bases, and 16 bases lay between the germline ends. CDR1 is SGHRS, CDR2 YFSETQ, per germline. The CDR3 has 14 residues. In DNA, the CDR3 is TGCGCCAGCAGCTCAGCGGGAGAGGACTCTGGCTACACCTTC. Translated, it gives CASSSAGEDSGYTF.

This clonotype was recorded a few times. The rearrangement uses TRBV5-1 and TRBJ1-4; 8 nucleotides agree with TRBD1. The junction had 8 bases not matched to a gene; V was cut back by 5 bases and J by 5 bases. This CDR3 has 15 residues. The germline CDR1 and CDR2 sequences are SGHRS and YFSETQ. CDR3 nucleotides: TGCGCCAGCAGTTCACAGGGGGGCGCGAATGAAAAACTGTTTTTT. Amino acids: CASSSQGGANEKLFF.

This clonotype was seen more than once but under ten times. The chain combines TRBV30 with TRBJ2-1; 12 bases map to TRBD2. Trimming at V came to 7 bases and at J to 0 bases, leaving 7 bases not matched to a gene. Germline V gives CDR1 GTSNPN, CDR2 SVGIG (reference sequence). This CDR3 has 16 amino acids. The CDR3 loop reads CALTSGSAISYNEQFF. The CDR3 DNA sequence: TGTGCCTTGACTAGCGGGAGTGCGATCTCCTACAATGAGCAGTTCTTC.

This clonotype was recorded a few times. The chain combines TRBV20-1 with TRBJ2-7; no reliable D call. Trimming left V 5 bases short and J 0 bases short, with 14 bases between. Germline lookup yields CDR1 DFQATT and CDR2 SNEGSKA (reference sequence). The length of the CDR3 is 14 residues. The CDR3 sequence is CSAPPPVASYEQYF. The CDR3 DNA follows: TGCAGTGCTCCCCCGCCCGTCGCCTCCTACGAGCAGTACTTC.

This clonotype was observed a few times. The gene calls are TRBV27 and TRBJ2-6, with D hard to call. Trimming shortened V by 0 bases and J by 0 bases, and 9 bases separated the two germline ends. The CDR3 runs 17 residues. Germline V gene sequence: CDR1 MNHEY, CDR2 SMNVEV (reference sequence). CDR3 protein: CASSLSGRTSGANVLTF. As DNA, the CDR3 is TGTGCCAGCAGTTTATCTGGACGGACCTCTGGGGCCAACGTCCTGACTTTC.

This clonotype was seen ten or more times. The V gene is TRBV24-1, the J gene TRBJ2-5, with 8 bases identical to TRBD2. Trimming at V came to 3 bases and at J to 4 bases, leaving 6 bases not matched to a gene. CDR3 size: 15 residues. Germline CDR1 KGHDR, CDR2 SFDVKD. DNA for the CDR3: TGTGCCACCAGTGATCCGGGAGGGAGCGGAGAGACCCAGTACTTC. It specifies CATSDPGGSGETQYF.

V and J are TRBV12-5 and TRBJ2-3; D is perhaps TRBD1 or TRBD2 (5 bases each). V was trimmed by 5 bases and J by 0 bases, leaving 12 bases between them. The CDR3 extends over 15 amino acids. The germline V gene encodes CDR1 LGHNT and CDR2 FRNRAP. The CDR3 region is CASGLSRDSTDTQYF. DNA for the CDR3: TGTGCTAGTGGTCTAAGTAGGGACAGCACAGATACGCAGTATTTT.

This chain connects TRBV5-6 to TRBJ1-2; tentatively, D is TRBD1 (5 bases). The germline V gene has CDR1 SGHDT and CDR2 YYEEEE. V was trimmed by 0 bases and J by 5 bases, leaving 14 bases between them. This CDR3 contains 15 residues. CDR3 region: CASSLAGMSGYGYTF. The CDR3, as DNA: TGTGCCAGCAGCTTGGCAGGGATGTCGGGGTATGGCTACACCTTC.

This clonotype showed up just a few times. The chain is built from TRBV5-1 and TRBJ1-1, with D unclear. In germline, CDR1 is SGHRS, CDR2 YFSETQ. The V end lost 2 bases, the J end lost 1 base, and 6 bases lay between the germline ends. The CDR3 consists of 13 residues. Here the CDR3 DNA reads TGCGCCAGCAGCTTTGGCGCGAACACTGAAGCTTTCTTT. It codes for CASSFGANTEAFF.

This clonotype was seen at least ten times. CDR3 DNA: TGTGCCAGCAGCCCGTCCTTTCGGGTTGAGCAGTTCTTC. The encoded protein is CASSPSFRVEQFF. This chain joins TRBV3-1 and TRBJ2-1, with D unresolved. Trimming pared 4 bases from V and 9 bases from J, leaving 13 bases between. The CDR3 is 13 amino acids. Germline assignment: CDR1 LGHDT and CDR2 YNNKEL (reference sequence).

The V call is TRBV24-1, the J call TRBJ2-3; 9 bases line up with TRBD1. There are 15 residues in the CDR3. Trimming removed 10 bases from V and 4 bases from J; junction bases left unmatched: 11. Germline V CDR1 and CDR2: KGHDR, SFDVKD. CDR3 sequence: CATGGDRVASDTQYF. CDR3 bases: TGTGCCACTGGGGGGGACAGGGTGGCTTCAGATACGCAGTATTTT.

This chain uses TRBV6-1 with TRBJ1-1; 9 bases are shared with TRBD1. V shed 6 bases, J shed 4 bases, and the junction held 9 bases outside the gene matches. Germline assignment: CDR1 MNHNS and CDR2 SASEGT. There are 15 residues in the CDR3. Here the CDR3 reads CASSPRDREFTEAFF. The CDR3 DNA sequence: TGTGCCAGCAGCCCTCGGGACAGGGAATTCACTGAAGCTTTCTTT.

A few counts support this clonotype. The chain employs TRBV10-2 and TRBJ2-5, with 9 bases matching TRBD2. Germline CDR1 reads WSHSY; CDR2 reads SAAADI. The CDR3 is 19 amino acids. Germline trimming cut 4 bases from V and 5 bases from J; bases unmatched to any gene: 20. The CDR3 bases are TGCGCCAGCAGTGGGGGGGTTTGGACTAGCGCAAATCCAGGGGAGACCCAGTACTTC. It yields the protein CASSGGVWTSANPGETQYF.

This clonotype was found a few times. The V and J genes are TRBV3-1 and TRBJ2-1; no definite D call. V lost 1 base to trimming and J lost 0 bases, with 13 bases between them. The CDR3 sequence is 17 residues long. The V gene's germline CDR1 is LGHDT and CDR2 YNNKEL (reference sequence). CDR3 region: CASSQVDAPSSYNEQFF. DNA of the CDR3: TGTGCCAGCAGCCAAGTAGATGCCCCCTCCTCCTACAATGAGCAGTTCTTC.

This clonotype was detected only a few times. This chain connects TRBV18 to TRBJ1-1; D perhaps matches TRBD1 (6 bases). Trimming removed 7 bases at V and 0 bases at J, with 15 bases between. The CDR3 contains 15 residues. Per germline, CDR1 KGHSH and CDR2 LQKENI. Written as DNA, the CDR3 is TGTGCCAGCTGTATAACGGACAGCCTGAACACTGAAGCTTTCTTT. Translated, it gives CASCITDSLNTEAFF.